This TCR beta chain was observed in a study of human T cells and chemical hapten exposure. This CDR3 contains 14 residues. J lost 5 bases, V lost 2 bases, and 7 bases had no gene match. Looked up from germline, CDR1 is SGHRS and CDR2 is YFSETQ. TCRdb fed the RACE reads into MiXCR, producing one record per CDR3 protein. The table shows 130,000 or so distinct CDR3 sequences, with approximately 9% occurring only once. This clonotype was recorded many times. Time point in this sample: healthy volunteer bleed at 2 weeks. Unfractionated whole blood served as the source for total RNA extraction. The TCR comes from a male donor in good health. Some clones in this sample may be carry-over from other donors' samples. Sequenced input: whole blood. The J gene is TRBJ2-7, the V gene TRBV5-1; TRBD1 matches 7 bases. The CDR3 DNA sequence: TGCGCCAGCAGCTTAGGGGGCGCGGGCAACGAGCAGTACTTC. Its translation is CASSLGGAGNEQYF.